Listed below are T cell receptor beta chains from one sample, sequenced in a study of patients and donors after allogeneic stem cell transplantation. MiXCR, run by TCRdb on the RT-PCR reads, gives a single entry per CDR3 protein. The sample has approximately 410,000 distinct CDR3 sequences, 16% seen once. Source material: blood, either unsorted or a sorted T cell fraction (not recorded which). These TCRs come from a human donor who was either an allogeneic HSCT recipient or a stem cell or donor lymphocyte infusion donor (not recorded which). It is not recorded whose cells these are; they may come from a transplant donor. Each CDR3 is given with its conserved first and last residue. A D gene is named only where the DNA matches it firmly. Only part of the rows carry a size: once, few, many, or a class if the clone is expanded.

abundance: .
d_gene: .
j_gene: TRBJ2-7
v_gene: TRBV6-5
CDR3aa: CASVSQVGEQYF
CDR3nt: TGTGCCAGCGTTTCCCAAGTGGGGGAGCAGTACTTC

abundance: many
d_gene: .
j_gene: TRBJ2-3
v_gene: TRBV29-1
CDR3aa: CSVVPISPTDTQYF
CDR3nt: TGCAGCGTTGTTCCCATTTCGCCCACAGATACGCAGTATTTT

abundance: few
d_gene: TRBD1
j_gene: TRBJ1-3
v_gene: TRBV12-3/TRBV12-4
CDR3aa: CASTDGTAGNTIYF
CDR3nt: TGTGCCAGCACCGACGGGACAGCTGGAAACACCATATATTTT

abundance: few
d_gene: TRBD1
j_gene: TRBJ2-7
v_gene: TRBV29-1
CDR3aa: CSVDVQGDTYEQYF
CDR3nt: TGCAGCGTTGACGTGCAGGGGGACACCTACGAGCAGTACTTC

abundance: few
d_gene: TRBD1
j_gene: TRBJ1-1
v_gene: TRBV12-3/TRBV12-4
CDR3aa: CASTPRQGWATEAFF
CDR3nt: TGTGCCAGCACCCCAAGACAGGGGTGGGCCACTGAAGCTTTCTTT

abundance: .
d_gene: .
j_gene: TRBJ1-4
v_gene: TRBV20-1
CDR3aa: CSGYRDEKLFF
CDR3nt: TGCAGTGGCTATAGGGACGAAAAACTGTTTTTT

abundance: .
d_gene: .
j_gene: TRBJ1-5
v_gene: TRBV12-3/TRBV12-4
CDR3aa: CASSPPTGGRNQPQHF
CDR3nt: TGTGCCAGCAGTCCCCCAACAGGCGGGCGCAATCAGCCCCAGCATTTT

abundance: few
d_gene: .
j_gene: TRBJ2-2
v_gene: TRBV9
CDR3aa: CASSVEQGVNTGELFF
CDR3nt: TGTGCCAGCAGCGTAGAACAGGGTGTGAACACCGGGGAGCTGTTTTTT

abundance: few
d_gene: TRBD1
j_gene: TRBJ2-7
v_gene: TRBV12-3/TRBV12-4
CDR3aa: CASSLGRGIEQYF
CDR3nt: TGTGCCAGCAGTTTGGGCAGGGGGATCGAGCAGTACTTC

abundance: .
d_gene: .
j_gene: TRBJ2-7
v_gene: TRBV27
CDR3aa: CASSLHREGEQYF
CDR3nt: TGTGCCAGCAGTCTCCACAGGGAAGGCGAGCAGTACTTC

abundance: .
d_gene: TRBD2
j_gene: TRBJ2-5
v_gene: TRBV11-2
CDR3aa: CASSQGTSGSQTQYF
CDR3nt: TGTGCCAGCAGCCAAGGGACTAGCGGGAGTCAGACCCAGTACTTC

abundance: few
d_gene: .
j_gene: TRBJ1-5
v_gene: TRBV7-2
CDR3aa: CASSAPGGVYQPQHF
CDR3nt: TGTGCCAGCAGCGCCCCGGGGGGCGTTTATCAGCCCCAGCATTTT

abundance: few
d_gene: .
j_gene: TRBJ2-3
v_gene: TRBV9
CDR3aa: CASSKLGILTDTQYF
CDR3nt: TGTGCCAGCAGCAAATTGGGAATTCTCACAGATACGCAGTATTTT

abundance: few
d_gene: .
j_gene: TRBJ2-1
v_gene: TRBV7-7
CDR3aa: CASSPGVALFNEQFF
CDR3nt: TGTGCTAGCAGTCCAGGGGTCGCCCTCTTCAATGAGCAGTTCTTC

abundance: .
d_gene: .
j_gene: TRBJ2-7
v_gene: TRBV7-2
CDR3aa: CASSLGTLSSYEQYF
CDR3nt: TGTGCCAGCAGCCTCGGGACTTTAAGCTCCTACGAGCAGTACTTC

abundance: .
d_gene: .
j_gene: TRBJ1-1
v_gene: TRBV7-6
CDR3aa: CASSLEGAVAAEAFF
CDR3nt: TGTGCCAGCAGCTTAGAGGGCGCAGTAGCGGCTGAAGCTTTCTTT